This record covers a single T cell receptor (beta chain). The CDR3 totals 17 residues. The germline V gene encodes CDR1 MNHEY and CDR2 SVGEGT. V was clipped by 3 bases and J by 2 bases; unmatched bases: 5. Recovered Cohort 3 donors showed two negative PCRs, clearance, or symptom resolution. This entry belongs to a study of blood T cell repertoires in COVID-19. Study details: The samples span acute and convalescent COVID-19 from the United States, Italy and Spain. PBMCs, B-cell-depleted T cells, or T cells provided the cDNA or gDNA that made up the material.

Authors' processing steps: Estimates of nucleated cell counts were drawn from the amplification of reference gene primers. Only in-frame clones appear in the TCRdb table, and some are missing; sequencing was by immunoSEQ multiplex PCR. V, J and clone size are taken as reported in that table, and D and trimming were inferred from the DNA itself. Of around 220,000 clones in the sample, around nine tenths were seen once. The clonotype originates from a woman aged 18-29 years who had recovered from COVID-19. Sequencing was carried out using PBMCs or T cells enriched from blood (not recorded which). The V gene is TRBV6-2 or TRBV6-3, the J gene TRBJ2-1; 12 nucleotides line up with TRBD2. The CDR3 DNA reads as TGTGCCAGCAGTTATTCACTAGCGGGGGGAACCTACAATGAGCAGTTCTTC. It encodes CASSYSLAGGTYNEQFF.